This T cell receptor (beta chain) was captured by sequencing in a study of blood T cell repertoires in COVID-19. As for the study in general: Samples came from the United States, Italy and Spain, spanning acute and convalescent COVID-19. Sample material is recorded as cDNA or gDNA derived from T cells, B-cell-depleted T cells, or PBMCs.

Measured with immunoSEQ multiplex PCR; TCRdb has only the in-frame clones, and not every one. The repertoire holds 200,000 to 300,000 clones, with approximately 88% as singletons. In Seattle, patients joined the study during active infection and were tracked longitudinally. J gave up 0 bases and V 4 bases, and 9 bases lay outside the gene matches. Per germline, CDR1 SGHRS and CDR2 YFSETQ. This CDR3 spans 16 amino acids. This sequence joins TRBV5-1 and TRBJ2-5; 7 nucleotides align to TRBD2. Sample: peripheral blood. The source of this sequence is a woman in her 30s with COVID-19, enrolled during active disease. The CDR3 reads CASSPGDYQYQETQYF. The CDR3 coding sequence is TGCGCCAGCAGCCCGGGGGACTACCAGTACCAAGAGACCCAGTACTTC. The full variable domain, completed using reference TRBV5-1 and TRBJ2-5, is KAGVTQTPRYLIKTRGQQVTLSCSPISGHRSVSWYQQTPGQGLQFLFEYFSETQRNKGNFPGRFSGRQFSNSRSEMNVSTLELGDSALYLCASSPGDYQYQETQYFGPGTRLLVL.